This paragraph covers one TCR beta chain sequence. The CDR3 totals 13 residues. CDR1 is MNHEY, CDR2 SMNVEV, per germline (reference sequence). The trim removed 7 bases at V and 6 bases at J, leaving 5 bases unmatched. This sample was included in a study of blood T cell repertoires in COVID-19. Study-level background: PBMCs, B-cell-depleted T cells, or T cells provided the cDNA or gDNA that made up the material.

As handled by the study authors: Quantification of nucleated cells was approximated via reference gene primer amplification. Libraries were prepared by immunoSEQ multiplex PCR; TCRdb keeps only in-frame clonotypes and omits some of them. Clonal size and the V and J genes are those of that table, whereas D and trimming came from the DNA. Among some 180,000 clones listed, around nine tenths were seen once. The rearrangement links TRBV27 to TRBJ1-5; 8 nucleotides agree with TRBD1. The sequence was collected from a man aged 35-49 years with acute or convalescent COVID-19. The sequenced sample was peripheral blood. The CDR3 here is CASMQGASQPQHF. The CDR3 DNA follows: TGTGCCAGCATGCAGGGGGCCAGTCAGCCCCAGCATTTT.